This note documents a single TCR beta chain sequence. The entry originates in a study of T-cell memory formation after mild COVID-19. Germline V gene sequence: CDR1 SGHVS, CDR2 FNYEAQ. The CDR3 loop spans 16 amino acids. Trimming took 5 bases from V and 3 from J, leaving 17 bases between them. Each CDR3 protein is one row after TCRdb ran MiXCR on the 5' RACE reads. The repertoire holds more than 350,000 distinct CDR3 sequences, with roughly 15% as singletons. The chain joins TRBV7-6 to TRBJ2-1; TRBD1 might be the D (6 bases). What was sequenced was PBMCs or a T cell subset sorted from them (not recorded which). The sequence was obtained from a man in his late teens or twenties who had mild COVID-19 (a few samples of this study predate the infection). Cell type and time point are not known. CDR3 residues: CASSTSGAPSYNEQFF. In DNA, the CDR3 is TGTGCCAGCAGCACTTCAGGGGCCCCAAGCTACAATGAGCAGTTCTTC. Complete variable domain (other parts from reference TRBV7-6 and TRBJ2-1): GAGVSQSPRYKVTKRGQDVALRCDPISGHVSLYWYRQALGQGPEFLTYFNYEAQQDKSGLPNDRFSAERPEGSISTLTIQRTEQRDSAMYRCASSTSGAPSYNEQFFGPGTRLTVL.